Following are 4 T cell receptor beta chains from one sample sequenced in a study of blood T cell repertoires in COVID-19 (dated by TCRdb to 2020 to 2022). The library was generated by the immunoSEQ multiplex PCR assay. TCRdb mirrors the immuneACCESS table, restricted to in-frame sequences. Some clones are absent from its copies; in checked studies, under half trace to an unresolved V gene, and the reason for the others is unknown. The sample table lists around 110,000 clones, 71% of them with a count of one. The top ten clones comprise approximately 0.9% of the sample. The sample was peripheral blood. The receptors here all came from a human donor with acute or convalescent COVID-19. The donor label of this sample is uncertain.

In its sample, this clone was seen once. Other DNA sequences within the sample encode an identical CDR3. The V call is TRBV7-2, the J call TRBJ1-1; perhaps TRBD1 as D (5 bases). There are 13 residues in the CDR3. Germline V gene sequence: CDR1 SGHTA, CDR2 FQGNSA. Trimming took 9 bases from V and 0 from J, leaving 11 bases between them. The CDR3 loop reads CASSQGMNTEAFF. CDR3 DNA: TGTGCCAGTTCGCAGGGAATGAACACTGAAGCTTTCTTT.

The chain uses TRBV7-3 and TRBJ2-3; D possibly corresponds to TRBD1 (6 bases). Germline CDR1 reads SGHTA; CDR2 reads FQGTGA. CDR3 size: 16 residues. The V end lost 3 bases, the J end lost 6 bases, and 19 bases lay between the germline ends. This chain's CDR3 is CASSFETQGTRDTQYF. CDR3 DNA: TGTGCCAGCAGCTTCGAAACGCAGGGGACGCGTGATACGCAGTATTTT.

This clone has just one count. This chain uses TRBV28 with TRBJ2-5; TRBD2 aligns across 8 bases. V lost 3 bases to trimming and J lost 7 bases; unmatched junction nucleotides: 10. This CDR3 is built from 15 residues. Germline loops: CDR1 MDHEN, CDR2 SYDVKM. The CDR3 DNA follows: TGTGCCAGCAGTTTCCAGACTAGCGTGGGTGGGACCCAGTACTTC. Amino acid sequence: CASSFQTSVGGTQYF.

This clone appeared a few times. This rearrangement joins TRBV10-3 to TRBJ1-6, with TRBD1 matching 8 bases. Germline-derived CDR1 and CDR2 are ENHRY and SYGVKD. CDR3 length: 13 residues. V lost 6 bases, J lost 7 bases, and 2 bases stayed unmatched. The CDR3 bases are TGTGCCATCAGGACAGGGGAGAATTCACCCCTCCACTTT. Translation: CAIRTGENSPLHF.